Listed below are T cell receptor beta chains from one sample, sequenced in a study of Ad26.COV2.S vaccination and SARS-CoV-2 variants. Sequenced by immunoSEQ multiplex PCR; TCRdb stores in-frame clones only, minus some. The profile shows 350,000 to 400,000 clones, 88% of them singletons. Specimen: peripheral blood, collected in a trial of Ad26.COV2.S vaccine versus placebo. The receptor source for this set is a person between 18 and 65 years old who received the Ad26.COV2.S COVID-19 vaccine or a placebo. Each CDR3 is given with its conserved first and last residue. A D gene is named only where the DNA matches it firmly. Only part of the rows carry a size: once, few, many, or a class if the clone is expanded.

v_call	d_call	clone_size	j_call	cdr3_aa	cdr3_nt
TRBV28	-	-	TRBJ1-2	CASSFQSGYTF	TGTGCCAGCAGTTTTCAGAGCGGCTACACCTTC
TRBV12-3/TRBV12-4	-	-	TRBJ2-2	CASSLLSTGELFF	TGTGCCAGCAGTTTATTGAGTACCGGGGAGCTGTTTTTT
TRBV10-2	-	-	TRBJ1-2	CASSKDTYYGYTF	TGCGCCAGCAGCAAGGACACTTACTATGGCTACACCTTC
TRBV5-1	TRBD1	once	TRBJ1-2	CASSQSPGQTNYGYTF	TGCGCCAGCAGCCAAAGTCCGGGACAGACAAACTATGGCTACACCTTC
TRBV19	TRBD1	-	TRBJ2-7	CASSHGTGRTYEQYF	TGTGCCAGTAGTCACGGGACAGGCAGAACCTACGAGCAGTACTTC
TRBV27	TRBD2	-	TRBJ2-2	CASSPLGLVLTGELFF	TGTGCCAGCAGTCCCCTCGGACTAGTTTTAACCGGGGAGCTGTTTTTT
TRBV18	TRBD1	once	TRBJ2-3	CASSPLGQGKADTQYF	TGTGCCAGCTCACCTCTTGGACAGGGCAAAGCAGATACGCAGTATTTT
TRBV7-8	-	-	TRBJ1-5	CASRDRMGSNQPQHF	TGTGCCAGCAGAGATCGGATGGGGTCGAATCAGCCCCAGCATTTT
TRBV6-6	-	-	TRBJ1-1	CASSYPQGTEAFF	TGTGCCAGCAGTTACCCTCAGGGCACTGAAGCTTTCTTT
TRBV5-1	-	-	TRBJ1-5	CASSPEINQPQHF	TGCGCCAGCAGCCCTGAAATAAATCAGCCCCAGCATTTT
TRBV30	TRBD1	once	TRBJ2-5	CAWSLGQGSKETQYF	TGTGCCTGGAGTCTTGGACAGGGGAGTAAAGAGACCCAGTACTTC
TRBV7-2	-	few	TRBJ1-2	CASSSAAGWDIHGYTF	TGTGCCAGCAGCTCTGCGGCAGGTTGGGACATACATGGCTACACCTTC
TRBV5-1	-	-	TRBJ1-1	CASSLDAGGEAFF	TGCGCCAGCAGCTTGGATGCGGGCGGAGAAGCTTTCTTT
TRBV4-1	-	few	TRBJ1-5	CASSQEVARWGEQANQPQHF	TGCGCCAGCAGCCAAGAGGTGGCCAGATGGGGTGAACAGGCCAATCAGCCCCAGCATTTT
TRBV6-2/TRBV6-3	-	-	TRBJ1-1	CASSYGTANEAFF	TGTGCCAGCAGTTACGGAACAGCGAATGAAGCTTTCTTT
TRBV25-1	TRBD1	-	TRBJ2-3	CASSETGVGTDTQYF	TGTGCCAGCAGTGAGACAGGGGTAGGGACAGATACGCAGTATTTT
TRBV10-3	TRBD1	-	TRBJ1-5	CAIGQGNQPQHF	TGTGCCATAGGACAGGGGAATCAGCCCCAGCATTTT
TRBV18	-	once	TRBJ1-1	CASSPTVTGAEAFF	TGTGCCAGCTCGCCGACCGTGACAGGAGCCGAAGCTTTCTTT
TRBV6-2/TRBV6-3	TRBD2	-	TRBJ2-3	CASSSGTSGGVGDTQYF	TGTGCCAGCAGTTCCGGGACTAGCGGGGGAGTAGGAGATACGCAGTATTTT
TRBV30	TRBD1	-	TRBJ1-2	CALGPGGGGYTF	TGTGCCTTGGGGCCAGGGGGCGGTGGCTACACCTTC
TRBV14	-	-	TRBJ2-1	CASSQDYETGVYDEQFF	TGTGCCAGCAGCCAAGATTATGAAACAGGTGTTTATGATGAGCAGTTCTTC
TRBV7-2	TRBD1	-	TRBJ2-2	CASSYPGQGSTGELFF	TGTGCCAGCAGCTATCCGGGACAGGGGTCCACCGGGGAGCTGTTTTTT
TRBV2	-	-	TRBJ1-1	CASTEGAGTEAFF	TGTGCCAGCACCGAAGGGGCGGGCACTGAAGCTTTCTTT
TRBV6-5	TRBD1	-	TRBJ1-3	CASSHQGAGGNTIYF	TGTGCCAGCAGCCACCAGGGGGCAGGTGGAAACACCATATATTTT
TRBV19	-	-	TRBJ1-2	CASLANGNYGYTF	TGTGCCAGTCTCGCGAACGGAAACTATGGCTACACCTTC
TRBV13	-	-	TRBJ2-2	CASSSNTGELFF	TGTGCCAGCAGCTCGAACACCGGGGAGCTGTTTTTT
TRBV9	-	-	TRBJ2-6	CASSVVGAGANVLTF	TGTGCCAGCAGCGTAGTCGGGGCTGGGGCCAACGTCCTGACTTTC
TRBV5-6	-	-	TRBJ1-1	CASSLEVVSTEAFF	TGTGCCAGCAGCTTGGAGGTGGTAAGCACTGAAGCTTTCTTT
TRBV4-3	-	-	TRBJ2-7	CASSQDHDGSYEQYF	TGCGCCAGCAGCCAAGATCACGACGGGTCCTACGAGCAGTACTTC